Each of the 24 T cell receptor beta chains below was sequenced from the same sample in a study of response to subunit inactivated influenza vaccine. MiXCR, applied by TCRdb to the RT-PCR reads, yields one record per CDR3 protein. In the table there are hundreds of thousands of distinct CDR3 sequences, around 16% of which are singletons. The material sequenced was PBMCs from blood, taken roughly 12 days after vaccination. Every receptor here comes from a man aged 45 to 65 who received an inactivated influenza vaccine.

In its sample, this clonotype was seen a few times. In DNA, the CDR3 is TGTGCCAGCAGTCCTGCCGCTGGGCATGGCTACACCTTC. The encoded protein is CASSPAAGHGYTF. This chain connects TRBV2 to TRBJ1-2; no clear D gene. Germline V gene sequence: CDR1 SNHLY, CDR2 FYNNEI. The CDR3 covers 13 residues. V was trimmed by 5 bases and J by 6 bases, leaving 13 bases between them.

This chain uses TRBV5-6 with TRBJ2-3; D remains unclear. V dropped 6 bases and J dropped 0 bases, with 14 bases sitting between them. This CDR3 has 15 residues. CDR1 is SGHDT and CDR2 is YYEEEE in the germline V gene. CDR3 in DNA: TGTGCCAGCACCCATGACAAGTTTAGCACAGATACGCAGTATTTT. It is translated as CASTHDKFSTDTQYF.

This clonotype turned up a few times. The chain recombines TRBV20-1 with TRBJ2-7; 8 bases agree with TRBD1. This CDR3 spans 13 amino acids. The V segment lost 4 bases and the J segment 0 bases; nucleotides outside the gene matches: 2. CDR1 DFQATT and CDR2 SNEGSKA come from the germline V gene (reference sequence). CDR3 loop: CSANQGASYEQYF. The DNA for the CDR3 is TGCAGTGCTAATCAGGGGGCCTCCTACGAGCAGTACTTC.

This chain links TRBV3-1 with TRBJ2-7; 8 bases fit TRBD1. Trimming at V came to 1 base and at J to 0 bases, leaving 11 bases not matched to a gene. This CDR3 comprises 18 residues. From germline, CDR1 is LGHDT and CDR2 YNNKEL (reference sequence). CDR3 DNA sequence: TGTGCCAGCAGCCAAGTCCTTCCCCGGACAGGGAGCTCCTACGAGCAGTACTTC. Amino acids: CASSQVLPRTGSSYEQYF.

The chain is built from TRBV2 and TRBJ2-7; D not resolved. Between the trimmed V and J ends, which lost 6 bases and 1 base, there was a span of 10 bases. The CDR3 covers 13 residues. Germline assignment: CDR1 SNHLY and CDR2 FYNNEI. Here the CDR3 reads CASRDPSSYEQYF. The CDR3 DNA reads as TGTGCCAGCAGGGATCCCAGTTCCTACGAGCAGTACTTC. Full variable domain (missing parts from reference TRBV2 and TRBJ2-7): EPEVTQTPSHQVTQMGQEVILRCVPISNHLYFYWYRQILGQKVEFLVSFYNNEISEKSEIFDDQFSVERPDGSNFTLKIRSTKLEDSAMYFCASRDPSSYEQYFGPGTRLTVT.

This clonotype was recorded many times. The rearrangement uses TRBV29-1 and TRBJ2-3; 7 bases are shared with TRBD2. Trimming took 5 bases from V and 3 from J; bases not matched to a gene: 8. Germline V gene sequence: CDR1 SQVTM, CDR2 ANQGSEA. This CDR3 has 14 residues. CDR3 protein: CSVSRAGVTDTQYF. The DNA for the CDR3 is TGCAGCGTTTCGCGGGCGGGAGTAACAGATACGCAGTATTTT.

This clonotype was found many times. The rearrangement joins TRBV12-3 or TRBV12-4 to TRBJ2-5, with D unclear. This CDR3 is built from 12 residues. Deletions cut 8 bases from V and 0 bases from J, with 7 bases between. The CDR3 DNA follows: TGTGCCAGCGGGCTAAACCAAGAGACCCAGTACTTC. Translation gives CASGLNQETQYF.

This clonotype appeared a few times. The chain joins TRBV7-2 to TRBJ1-6; the D gene is possibly TRBD1 (5 bases). The CDR3 length is 16 residues. The V gene's germline CDR1 is SGHTA and CDR2 FQGNSA. With 5 bases removed from V and 7 bases from J, the gap between germline ends came to 18 bases. CDR3 DNA sequence: TGTGCCAGCAGCCTAGGGACGGGATCTCCAAATTCACCCCTCCACTTT. Translated: CASSLGTGSPNSPLHF.

The V and J genes are TRBV4-2 and TRBJ1-1; 7 bases map to TRBD1. CDR3 length equals 14 residues. With V trimmed by 2 bases and J by 4 bases, 4 bases remained unmatched. From germline, CDR1 is LGHNA and CDR2 YNFKEQ. CDR3 DNA sequence: TGTGCCAGCAGCCAAATGTACAGGGGCACTGAAGCTTTCTTT. Its translation: CASSQMYRGTEAFF.

This clonotype was detected only a few times. V usage is TRBV7-3 and J usage is TRBJ2-3, with D perhaps assigned TRBD1 or TRBD2 (5 bases each). CDR1 is SGHTA, CDR2 FQGTGA, per germline. Trimming took off 7 bases at V and 0 bases at J, with 11 bases between the two ends. The CDR3 totals 14 residues. The CDR3, as DNA: TGTGCCAGCAACGACGGGACCAGCACAGATACGCAGTATTTT. This codes for CASNDGTSTDTQYF.

The chain joins TRBV6-1 to TRBJ2-7; weak D call: TRBD1 (6 bases). V was cut by 8 bases and J by 0 bases, with 11 bases left in between. Germline CDR1 is MNHNS and CDR2 is SASEGT. This CDR3 comprises 13 residues. The DNA for the CDR3 is TGTGCCAGCGCCCCAGGGGTCTCCTACGAGCAGTACTTC. Its protein is CASAPGVSYEQYF.

The CDR3 loop is CASSASGEYNEQFF. CDR3 DNA sequence: TGCGCCAGCAGCGCTAGCGGGGAGTACAATGAGCAGTTCTTC. The rearrangement uses TRBV5-1 and TRBJ2-1, with 9 bases that match TRBD2. V lost 4 bases to trimming and J lost 4 bases; unmatched junction nucleotides: 3. Germline V gene sequence: CDR1 SGHRS, CDR2 YFSETQ. The CDR3 is 14 amino acids.

This chain uses TRBV2 with TRBJ2-1; D gene uncertain. CDR1 SNHLY and CDR2 FYNNEI come from the germline V gene. The length of the CDR3 is 16 residues. Trimming removed 5 bases at V and 4 bases at J, with 18 bases between. For the CDR3, the DNA is TGTGCCAGCAGTTTACAGAGCGTAGGATTATACAATGAGCAGTTCTTC. Amino acid sequence: CASSLQSVGLYNEQFF.

This clonotype was counted between two and nine times. This rearrangement joins TRBV5-6 to TRBJ2-1; TRBD2 matches 7 bases. Germline CDR1 reads SGHDT; CDR2 reads YYEEEE. The CDR3 covers 13 residues. V was clipped by 3 bases and J by 5 bases; unmatched bases: 2. CDR3 sequence (DNA): TGTGCCAGCAGCTGGGGGACTAACAATGAGCAGTTCTTC. It translates to CASSWGTNNEQFF.

The chain is built from TRBV3-1 and TRBJ2-3; TRBD2 matches 10 bases. Germline V gene lookup returns CDR1 LGHDT and CDR2 YNNKEL (reference sequence). The CDR3 sequence is 19 residues long. The V segment lost 5 bases and the J segment 1 base; nucleotides outside the gene matches: 15. The CDR3 nucleotides read TGTGCCAGCAGCACCCGCGGTTTTCTCCTAGCGGGAGGCACAGATACGCAGTATTTT. Encoded protein: CASSTRGFLLAGGTDTQYF.

In its sample, this clonotype was seen a few times. The gene calls are TRBV9 and TRBJ2-1, with D perhaps TRBD1 (5 bases). Germline V gene sequence: CDR1 SGDLS, CDR2 YYNGEE. Trimming took 2 bases from V and 0 from J, leaving 15 bases between them. CDR3 length equals 17 residues. The CDR3 spells CASSVKWGPTSYNEQFF. Written as DNA, the CDR3 is TGTGCCAGCAGCGTGAAGTGGGGCCCCACCTCCTACAATGAGCAGTTCTTC.

The V call is TRBV6-5, the J call TRBJ2-7, with a possible D match to TRBD2 (6 bases). The V end lost 2 bases, the J end lost 6 bases, and 17 bases lay between the germline ends. Germline lookup yields CDR1 MNHEY and CDR2 SVGAGI. There are 15 residues in the CDR3. The CDR3 DNA sequence: TGTGCCAGCAGTTACGGGAGGCTAGGTAGCCGCGAGCAGTACTTC. Translating it yields CASSYGRLGSREQYF.

This clonotype was found a few times. For the CDR3, the DNA is TGCAGCCTCATGCTAGCCGATACGCAGTATTTT. Encoded protein: CSLMLADTQYF. J is TRBJ2-3 and V is TRBV29-1, with D possibly TRBD2 on 5 matching bases. V was shortened by 8 bases and J by 6 bases, with 12 bases between the two germline ends. CDR1 SQVTM and CDR2 ANQGSEA come from the germline V gene. The CDR3 is 11 residues long.

The chain employs TRBV5-1 and TRBJ2-1; D may be TRBD1 (6 bases). The CDR3 is 14 amino acids. Trimming shortened V by 4 bases and J by 6 bases, and 14 bases separated the two germline ends. CDR1 is SGHRS, CDR2 YFSETQ, per germline. The CDR3 here is CASSEDRTANEQFF. CDR3 nucleotides: TGCGCCAGCAGCGAGGATCGGACAGCCAATGAGCAGTTCTTC.

The rearrangement links TRBV4-2 to TRBJ1-2; TRBD1 is a possible D gene (6 bases). V gave up 0 bases and J gave up 4 bases, with 12 bases separating them. This CDR3 contains 15 residues. Germline V lookup: CDR1 LGHNA, CDR2 YNFKEQ. The CDR3 DNA reads TGTGCCAGCAGCCAAGAGGGGGCACGACTCTATGGCTACACCTTC. Translating it yields CASSQEGARLYGYTF.

This clonotype was recorded a few times. V gene TRBV24-1 combines with J gene TRBJ2-5; TRBD2 aligns across 13 bases. The CDR3 length is 15 residues. Trimming took 6 bases from V and 2 from J; bases not matched to a gene: 2. The germline V gene encodes CDR1 KGHDR and CDR2 SFDVKD. Here the CDR3 reads CATSTSGGAQETQYF. The DNA of the CDR3 is TGTGCCACCAGTACTAGCGGGGGGGCGCAAGAGACCCAGTACTTC.

This clonotype was observed a handful of times. The chain carries TRBV3-1 and TRBJ1-6; D is uncertain. In germline, CDR1 is LGHDT, CDR2 YNNKEL (reference sequence). The CDR3 runs to 13 residues. Between the trimmed V and J ends, which lost 0 bases and 11 bases, there was a span of 8 bases. The CDR3 region is CASSQDLGTPLHF. For the CDR3, the DNA is TGTGCCAGCAGCCAAGATCTAGGGACACCCCTCCACTTT.

This sequence joins TRBV30 and TRBJ1-2; D call uncertain. Germline-derived CDR1 and CDR2 are GTSNPN and SVGIG (reference sequence). V lost 4 bases to trimming and J lost 7 bases, with 10 bases between them. The CDR3 length is 11 residues. The CDR3 coding sequence is TGTGCCTGGACCCGGACCTTTGGCTACACCTTC. Amino acid sequence: CAWTRTFGYTF.

This clonotype has more than one count but fewer than ten. V and J are TRBV28 and TRBJ2-1; D possibly corresponds to TRBD1 (5 bases). The ends were cut back, 7 bases at V and 12 bases at J, with 19 bases in the middle. The CDR3 has 13 residues. Per germline, CDR1 MDHEN and CDR2 SYDVKM. CDR3 sequence: CASTPGRTMRQFF. The CDR3 region has the DNA TGTGCCAGCACCCCTGGAAGGACAATGAGGCAGTTCTTC.